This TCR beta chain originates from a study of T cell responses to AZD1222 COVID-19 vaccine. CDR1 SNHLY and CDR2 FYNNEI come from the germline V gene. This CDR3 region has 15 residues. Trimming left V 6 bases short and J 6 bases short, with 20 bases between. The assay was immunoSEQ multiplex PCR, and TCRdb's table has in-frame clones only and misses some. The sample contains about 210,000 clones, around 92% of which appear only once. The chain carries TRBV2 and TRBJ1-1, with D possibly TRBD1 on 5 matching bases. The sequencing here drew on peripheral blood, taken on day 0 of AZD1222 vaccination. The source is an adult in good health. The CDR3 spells CASRVFQGLGAEAFF. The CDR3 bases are TGTGCCAGCAGAGTGTTTCAGGGTCTAGGGGCTGAAGCTTTCTTT.